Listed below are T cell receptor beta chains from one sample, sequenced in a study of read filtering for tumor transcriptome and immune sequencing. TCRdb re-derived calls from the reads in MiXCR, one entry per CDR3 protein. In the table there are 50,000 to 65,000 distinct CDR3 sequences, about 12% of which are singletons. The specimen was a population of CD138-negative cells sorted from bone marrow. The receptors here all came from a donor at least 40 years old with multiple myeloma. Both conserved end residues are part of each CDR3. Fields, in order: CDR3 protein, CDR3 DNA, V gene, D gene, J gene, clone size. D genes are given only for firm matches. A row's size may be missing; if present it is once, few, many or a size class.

CDR3: CSARHGGAYEQYF
DNA: TGCAGCGCCAGGCACGGAGGCGCTTACGAGCAGTACTTC
V: TRBV29-1
D: NA
J: TRBJ2-7
size: many

CDR3: CATSREIAHRQGGLGTEAFF
DNA: TGTGCCACCAGCAGAGAAATCGCCCACAGACAGGGTGGGCTGGGCACTGAAGCTTTCTTT
V: TRBV15
D: TRBD1
J: TRBJ1-1
size: many

CDR3: CASSKGANSGNTEAFF
DNA: TGTGCCAGCAGTAAGGGGGCTAATTCCGGGAACACTGAAGCTTTCTTT
V: TRBV12-3/TRBV12-4
D: TRBD1
J: TRBJ1-1
size: many

CDR3: CASSHEDGLFF
DNA: TGTGCCAGCAGCCACGAAGATGGACTGTTTTTT
V: TRBV3-1
D: NA
J: TRBJ1-4
size: many

CDR3: CAWSGQGGQPQHF
DNA: TGTGCCTGGAGCGGACAGGGCGGTCAGCCCCAGCATTTT
V: TRBV30
D: TRBD1
J: TRBJ1-5
size: many

CDR3: CASSYSGQGAKQYF
DNA: TGTGCCAGCAGTTACTCGGGGCAGGGGGCCAAGCAGTACTTC
V: TRBV6-6
D: TRBD1
J: TRBJ2-7
size: NA

CDR3: CASSLFTGVEETQYF
DNA: TGTGCCAGCAGTTTATTTACAGGGGTAGAGGAGACCCAGTACTTC
V: TRBV27
D: TRBD1
J: TRBJ2-5
size: NA

CDR3: CASSIPGRTLAESSYNEQFF
DNA: TGTGCCAGCAGTATTCCGGGACGGACACTAGCGGAAAGCTCCTACAATGAGCAGTTCTTC
V: TRBV7-9
D: TRBD2
J: TRBJ2-1
size: many

CDR3: CASRALLPTGEKLFF
DNA: TGTGCCAGCAGGGCCTTACTACCGACGGGAGAAAAACTGTTTTTT
V: TRBV6-2/TRBV6-3
D: NA
J: TRBJ1-4
size: many

CDR3: CASSQEERGRRQQYF
DNA: TGTGCCAGCAGCCAAGAGGAGAGGGGGCGACGACAGCAGTACTTC
V: TRBV3-1
D: TRBD1
J: TRBJ2-7
size: many